This entry concerns a single TCR beta chain. Produced via immunoSEQ multiplex PCR; TCRdb's table is partial and in-frame only. This sample has about 160,000 clones, with approximately 94% found just once. The entry originates in a study of control samples from healthy donors and cancer patients. V lost 0 bases and J 5 bases, leaving 13 bases between the germline ends. The germline V gene encodes CDR1 GTSNPN and CDR2 SVGIG (reference sequence). This CDR3 is built from 14 residues. This clonotype originated in a woman between 35 and 50 years old in good health. The chain has TRBV30 and TRBJ2-5; either TRBD1 or TRBD2 may supply D (5 bases each). Sequencing was carried out using blood. CDR3 protein: CAWSVRGAGETQYF. In DNA, the CDR3 is TGTGCCTGGAGTGTACGAGGGGCTGGGGAGACCCAGTACTTC.